Below, 15 T cell receptor beta chains from the same sample are listed, as sequenced in a study of T cells in Graves' hyperthyroidism and ophthalmopathy. RNA transcripts yielded amplified TCR beta CDR3 regions. Initially, a first-round RT-PCR of the TCR CDR3 employed the HTBI primer set. TCRdb ran MiXCR on the multiplex PCR reads and lists one entry per CDR3 protein. The profile shows approximately 590,000 distinct CDR3 sequences, around 14% of them singletons. What was sequenced was blood. These receptors were taken from a woman aged 30 to 39 with Graves' hyperthyroidism.

The chain employs TRBV7-8 and TRBJ2-3; 8 bases are a match to TRBD2. Germline CDR1 reads SGHVS; CDR2 reads FQNEAQ. The V gene end was trimmed by 1 base and the J gene end by 3 bases; junction bases not matched to a gene: 9. The CDR3 contains 17 residues. CDR3 sequence: CASSLVGAGVGTDTQYF. CDR3 DNA sequence: TGTGCCAGCAGCTTAGTGGGAGCGGGAGTAGGAACAGATACGCAGTATTTT.

The rearrangement joins TRBV28 to TRBJ1-6; D possibly corresponds to TRBD1 (5 bases). CDR1 and CDR2 (germline): MDHEN, SYDVKM. The CDR3 contains 15 residues. V shed 11 bases and J shed 3 bases, with 17 bases lying between them. CDR3 nucleotides: TGTGCCTGCACCCGTGGGGGAGACTATAATTCACCCCTCCACTTT. It is translated as CACTRGGDYNSPLHF.

This clonotype was observed many times. This rearrangement joins TRBV6-5 to TRBJ1-1; no firm D call. In germline, CDR1 is MNHEY, CDR2 SVGAGI. V lost 0 bases and J lost 0, with 11 bases in between. The CDR3 length is 16 residues. CDR3 nucleotide sequence: TGTGCCAGCAGTTACTCTTCCGGACCGTTGAACACTGAAGCTTTCTTT. It specifies CASSYSSGPLNTEAFF.

The chain recombines TRBV15 with TRBJ1-2, with 9 nucleotides matching TRBD1. V was clipped by 2 bases and J by 7 bases; unmatched bases: 8. Germline CDR1 and CDR2: LNHNV and YYDKDF (reference sequence). CDR3 length: 15 residues. CDR3 loop: CATSRSGGTGSGYTF. CDR3 DNA sequence: TGTGCCACCAGCAGATCAGGAGGGACAGGGTCTGGCTACACCTTC.

This clonotype was seen many times. The chain carries TRBV6-6 and TRBJ2-7; TRBD1 might be the D (6 bases). The germline V and J ends were trimmed by 2 bases and 3 bases, with 11 bases remaining between them. The CDR3 extends over 14 amino acids. In germline, CDR1 is MNHNY, CDR2 SVGAGI (reference sequence). CDR3 in amino acids: CASSYTGRGYEQYF. The DNA of the CDR3 is TGTGCCAGCAGTTACACAGGGAGAGGCTACGAGCAGTACTTC.

V and J are TRBV6-1 and TRBJ2-1, with 9 bases aligning to TRBD2. This CDR3 comprises 15 residues. The V gene's germline CDR1 is MNHNS and CDR2 SASEGT. With V trimmed by 4 bases and J by 2 bases, 3 bases remained unmatched. CDR3 sequence: CASSGLADPYNEQFF. In nucleotides, the CDR3 is TGTGCCAGCAGTGGACTAGCGGACCCCTACAATGAGCAGTTCTTC.

Ten or more counts support this clonotype. This chain joins TRBV7-9 and TRBJ2-3; 8 bases fit TRBD2. CDR3 size: 14 residues. Germline values: CDR1 SEHNR, CDR2 FQNEAQ (reference sequence). V lost 4 bases, J lost 4 bases, and 4 bases stayed unmatched. CDR3 sequence reads: CASSSSGSPDTQYF. Written as DNA, the CDR3 is TGTGCCAGCAGCTCGAGCGGGAGCCCAGATACGCAGTATTTT. The complete variable domain, with remaining parts taken from reference TRBV7-9 and TRBJ2-3, reads DTGVSQNPRHKITKRGQNVTFRCDPISEHNRLYWYRQTLGQGPEFLTYFQNEAQLEKSRLLSDRFSAERPKGSFSTLEIQRTEQGDSAMYLCASSSSGSPDTQYFGPGTRLTVL.

The chain is built from TRBV20-1 and TRBJ2-2; a weak D match, TRBD2 (6 bases). The germline V gene has CDR1 DFQATT and CDR2 SNEGSKA (reference sequence). This CDR3 has 14 residues. V shed 3 bases and J shed 4 bases, with 12 bases lying between them. CDR3 in amino acids: CSASRLESTGELFF. CDR3 nucleotides: TGCAGTGCTAGCAGACTAGAGAGCACCGGGGAGCTGTTTTTT.

This clonotype showed up just once. The junction does not match germline at one end; this may be a read error. The V gene is TRBV28, the J gene TRBJ2-7, with D perhaps being TRBD1 or TRBD2 (5 bases each). This CDR3 is built from 13 residues. The V gene's germline CDR1 is MDHEN and CDR2 SYDVKM. The CDR3 is CASSLDGTRERYF. DNA of the CDR3: TGTGCCAGCAGTCTGGACGGGACCCGAGAGCGGTACTTC.

In this sample, this clonotype turned up a few times. The chain links TRBV4-1 to TRBJ2-3; D is perhaps TRBD1 or TRBD2 (5 bases each). This CDR3 spans 17 amino acids. The ends were cut back, 2 bases at V and 5 bases at J, with 20 bases in the middle. Germline V gives CDR1 MGHRA, CDR2 YSYEKL. This chain's CDR3 is CASSQHPGTQGGDTQYF. As DNA, the CDR3 is TGCGCCAGCAGCCAACACCCCGGGACCCAGGGTGGAGATACGCAGTATTTT.

This clonotype was picked up many times. CDR3 DNA sequence: TGTGCCAGCAGTGATTATAGCTCCACCGGGGAGCTGTTTTTT. This gives the protein CASSDYSSTGELFF. This chain uses TRBV6-1 with TRBJ2-2; D gene unclear. CDR1 MNHNS and CDR2 SASEGT come from the germline V gene. V lost 3 bases to trimming and J lost 4 bases, with 9 bases between them. This CDR3 has 14 amino acids.

This clonotype was seen ten or more times. The rearrangement uses TRBV20-1 and TRBJ2-7, with 9 bases that match TRBD1. Germline V gives CDR1 DFQATT, CDR2 SNEGSKA (reference sequence). This CDR3 spans 11 amino acids. Germline trimming cut 5 bases from V and 9 bases from J; bases unmatched to any gene: 5. DNA for the CDR3: TGCAGTGCTGGTTTGGGACAGGGGCAGTACTTC. Its translation is CSAGLGQGQYF.

This sequence joins TRBV20-1 and TRBJ2-7; 7 nucleotides match TRBD2. After removal of 3 bases from V and 0 bases from J, the junction contained 5 bases not matched to a gene. The CDR3 runs 14 residues. Germline V gives CDR1 DFQATT, CDR2 SNEGSKA (reference sequence). CDR3 sequence (DNA): TGCAGTGCTAGTTGGCGGGAGAGCTCCTACGAGCAGTACTTC. It codes for CSASWRESSYEQYF.

This sequence joins TRBV12-3 or TRBV12-4 and TRBJ1-3; D ambiguous. This CDR3 region has 14 residues. Deletions cut 3 bases from V and 0 bases from J, with 6 bases between. The CDR3: CASSFAISGNTIYF. CDR3 DNA: TGTGCCAGCAGTTTCGCCATCTCTGGAAACACCATATATTTT.

This clonotype was detected many times. The chain combines TRBV5-1 with TRBJ2-7, with 7 bases lining up with TRBD2. V gave up 3 bases and J gave up 3 bases; unmatched junction bases: 3. The CDR3 has 13 amino acids. Germline lookup yields CDR1 SGHRS and CDR2 YFSETQ. DNA for the CDR3: TGCGCCAGCAGCTGGCGGGAGAACTACGAGCAGTACTTC. Its translation: CASSWRENYEQYF.